These T cell receptor beta chains were read from a single sample in a study of CD8 T cells in ankylosing spondylitis. TCRdb recomputed calls from the 5' RACE reads with MiXCR, one row per CDR3 protein. The table shows more than 400,000 distinct CDR3 sequences, with under 5.5% occurring only once. Sequenced material: blood, either unsorted or a sorted T cell fraction (not recorded which). All receptors derive from a male donor with ankylosing spondylitis. Both conserved end residues are part of each CDR3. The D gene is left open where the match is weak. Size is omitted from some rows. Given values are once, few, many or a class for expanded clones.

D,size,V,J,CDR3,DNA
.,few,TRBV7-9,TRBJ2-7,CASSLGADYGHEQYF,TGTGCCAGCAGCTTGGGGGCCGACTACGGCCACGAGCAGTACTTC
TRBD2,few,TRBV14,TRBJ2-2,CASSRGLAGYGELFF,TGTGCCAGCAGCCGAGGACTAGCGGGATACGGGGAGCTGTTTTTT
.,many,TRBV28,TRBJ1-1,CASSLLGENTEAFF,TGTGCCAGCAGTTTATTGGGGGAGAACACTGAAGCTTTCTTT
.,many,TRBV13,TRBJ2-7,CASSLGAREQYF,TGTGCCAGCAGCTTAGGAGCTCGCGAGCAGTACTTC
.,many,TRBV16,TRBJ1-1,CASSQSRWAEAFF,TGTGCCAGCAGCCAATCGCGTTGGGCCGAAGCTTTCTTT
.,many,TRBV20-1,TRBJ1-1,CSARDRRTNTEAFF,TGCAGTGCTAGAGATCGCAGAACGAACACTGAAGCTTTCTTT
TRBD1,many,TRBV20-1,TRBJ1-2,CSADRQGLYGYTF,TGCAGTGCGGACCGACAGGGTCTCTATGGCTACACCTTC
TRBD1,many,TRBV7-2,TRBJ1-4,CASSSRTGEGEKLFF,TGTGCCAGCAGCTCGAGGACAGGGGAGGGAGAAAAACTGTTTTTT
.,many,TRBV5-1,TRBJ1-2,CASSFTGTPNYGYTF,TGCGCCAGCAGCTTTACCGGGACCCCTAACTATGGCTACACCTTC
.,many,TRBV2,TRBJ2-1,CASSLTGYNEQFF,TGTGCCAGCAGTCTGACAGGCTACAATGAGCAGTTCTTC
.,many,TRBV20-1,TRBJ1-2,CSAVRDSGKANYGYTF,TGCAGTGCTGTTAGAGATTCGGGGAAAGCTAACTATGGCTACACCTTC
.,many,TRBV4-3,TRBJ2-1,CASSHSSAGNEQFF,TGCGCCAGCAGCCACAGTTCAGCCGGAAATGAGCAGTTCTTC
.,many,TRBV12-3/TRBV12-4,TRBJ1-6,CASREAQGSPLHF,TGTGCCAGCAGGGAGGCGCAGGGGTCACCCCTCCACTTT
.,many,TRBV12-3/TRBV12-4,TRBJ1-3,CASSLSGSAIYF,TGTGCCAGCAGTTTATCGGGGTCGGCCATATATTTT
.,many,TRBV12-3/TRBV12-4,TRBJ2-6,CASSPGYNSGANVLTF,TGTGCCAGCAGTCCGGGATACAACTCTGGGGCCAACGTCCTGACTTTC
TRBD1,.,TRBV6-2/TRBV6-3,TRBJ2-2,CAVRNRGPDTGELFF,TGTGCCGTACGGAACAGGGGGCCGGACACCGGGGAGCTGTTTTTT
TRBD1,many,TRBV7-2,TRBJ2-7,CASSLGDRPYEQYF,TGTGCCAGCAGCTTAGGGGACAGACCCTACGAGCAGTACTTC
.,many,TRBV10-3,TRBJ2-2,CAISDHYTGELFF,TGTGCCATCAGTGATCACTACACCGGGGAGCTGTTTTTT
.,many,TRBV5-1,TRBJ1-2,CASSLGTLLYGYTF,TGCGCCAGCAGCTTGGGAACACTGTTATATGGCTACACCTTC
TRBD1,many,TRBV11-1,TRBJ1-1,CASSSSGGKGNTEAFF,TGTGCCAGCAGCTCATCAGGGGGCAAGGGGAACACTGAAGCTTTCTTT
TRBD1,many,TRBV3-1,TRBJ1-2,CASSESRGDGYTF,TGTGCCAGCAGCGAATCCAGGGGGGATGGCTACACCTTC
.,.,TRBV11-2,TRBJ2-7,CASSLLASSYEQYF,TGTGCCAGCAGCCTCCTGGCGAGCTCCTACGAGCAGTACTTC
TRBD2,.,TRBV24-1,TRBJ2-3,CATSWTSGNTDTQYF,TGTGCCACCAGTTGGACTAGCGGGAACACAGATACGCAGTATTTT
TRBD1,many,TRBV7-2,TRBJ2-1,CASSSDRLNEQFF,TGTGCCAGCAGCTCGGACAGGCTGAATGAGCAGTTCTTC
.,.,TRBV27,TRBJ1-5,CASSLSGRSNQPQHF,TGTGCCAGCAGTTTAAGTGGCAGAAGCAATCAGCCCCAGCATTTT
.,many,TRBV9,TRBJ1-1,CASNRQGSRNTEAFF,TGTGCCAGCAATCGGCAGGGGAGTCGGAACACTGAAGCTTTCTTT
.,many,TRBV5-1,TRBJ1-1,CASSFGEGLAFF,TGCGCCAGCAGCTTTGGAGAGGGTTTGGCTTTCTTT
.,many,TRBV29-1,TRBJ1-1,CSVLGAMNTEAFF,TGCAGCGTTCTGGGCGCCATGAACACTGAAGCTTTCTTT
.,many,TRBV12-3/TRBV12-4,TRBJ2-1,CASRPGAGSSYNEQFF,TGTGCCAGCAGACCCGGGGCGGGGAGCTCCTACAATGAGCAGTTCTTC
.,many,TRBV7-8,TRBJ1-5,CASSPGTSSASNQPQHF,TGTGCCAGCAGCCCCGGAACCTCTTCAGCGAGCAATCAGCCCCAGCATTTT
.,many,TRBV12-3/TRBV12-4,TRBJ1-2,CASSPDSHGYTF,TGTGCCAGCAGTCCGGACAGTCATGGCTACACCTTC
.,many,TRBV27,TRBJ2-1,CASSTGLGAYNEQFF,TGTGCCAGCAGTACAGGGCTAGGAGCCTACAATGAGCAGTTCTTC
.,few,TRBV6-2/TRBV6-3,TRBJ2-7,CASSYWGRGPSYEQYF,TGTGCCAGCAGTTACTGGGGGCGGGGGCCCTCCTACGAGCAGTACTTC
.,many,TRBV3-1,TRBJ2-7,CASSQASSTGEQYF,TGTGCCAGCAGCCAAGCGTCATCAACGGGGGAGCAGTACTTC
.,many,TRBV7-2,TRBJ2-7,CASSIRDYEQYF,TGTGCCAGCAGCATAAGAGACTACGAGCAGTACTTC
TRBD1,many,TRBV10-3,TRBJ1-1,CAIGTGKNTEAFF,TGTGCCATCGGGACAGGAAAGAACACTGAAGCTTTCTTT
.,.,TRBV6-2/TRBV6-3,TRBJ2-7,CAISPGDYEQYF,TGTGCCATCAGTCCCGGGGATTACGAGCAGTACTTC
.,many,TRBV6-6,TRBJ1-5,CASSRRGQPQHF,TGTGCCAGCAGTCGCAGGGGTCAGCCCCAGCATTTT
TRBD2,.,TRBV7-3,TRBJ2-7,CASSSTSGGIEEQYF,TGTGCCAGCAGCTCGACTAGCGGGGGGATCGAGGAGCAGTACTTC
.,few,TRBV7-3,TRBJ2-6,CASSLRAGESSGANVLTF,TGTGCCAGCAGCTTAAGGGCAGGGGAGAGCTCTGGGGCCAACGTCCTGACTTTC
.,many,TRBV7-2,TRBJ2-3,CASSPGAYSKDTQYF,TGTGCCAGCAGCCCGGGTGCCTATAGTAAGGATACGCAGTATTTT
TRBD2,few,TRBV20-1,TRBJ2-1,CSARVSSGRPSYNEQFF,TGCAGTGCTAGGGTGTCTAGCGGGAGGCCCTCCTACAATGAGCAGTTCTTC
TRBD1,many,TRBV12-3/TRBV12-4,TRBJ1-2,CASSLRGQGVYGYTF,TGTGCCAGCAGTCTTCGCGGACAGGGGGTCTATGGCTACACCTTC
.,many,TRBV29-1,TRBJ1-5,CSVSEVRNQPQHF,TGCAGCGTTTCGGAAGTAAGGAATCAGCCCCAGCATTTT
TRBD2,many,TRBV5-1,TRBJ2-1,CASQIGTSGHNEQFF,TGCGCCAGCCAGATCGGGACTAGCGGCCACAATGAGCAGTTCTTC
.,many,TRBV6-5,TRBJ1-1,CASSYRDGEAFF,TGTGCCAGCAGTTACAGGGATGGTGAAGCTTTCTTT
.,.,TRBV5-1,TRBJ1-2,CASSLDRVYGYTF,TGCGCCAGCAGCTTGGACAGAGTCTATGGCTACACCTTC
.,many,TRBV12-3/TRBV12-4,TRBJ1-2,CASSFYAGRPAALYGYTF,TGTGCCAGCAGTTTTTACGCGGGCAGGCCGGCCGCCCTTTATGGCTACACCTTC
.,few,TRBV2,TRBJ1-3,CASSEVLGLTGNTIYF,TGTGCCAGCAGTGAGGTGCTTGGGCTAACTGGAAACACCATATATTTT
.,many,TRBV6-2/TRBV6-3,TRBJ1-2,CASTHGGPVGYTF,TGTGCCAGCACCCATGGGGGCCCAGTCGGCTACACCTTC
TRBD2,few,TRBV5-6,TRBJ2-3,CASSDGERDDTDTQYF,TGTGCCAGCAGCGACGGGGAGCGGGATGACACAGATACGCAGTATTTT